This TCR beta chain originates from a study of naive and memory T cell subsets. Separate alpha and beta amplification began at the second PCR step. Cells stained for CD3, CD4, CD8, CD45RA and CD27 were sorted into four subsets. In this sample, this clonotype turned up many times. Its target is unknown. V was cut by 6 bases and J by 0 bases, with 15 bases left in between. CDR3 size: 16 residues. Germline CDR1 reads MNHEY; CDR2 reads SMNVEV (reference sequence). The study's findings and limits: A few larger clonotypes appeared in naive repertoires, especially CD8, possibly memory cells re-expressing CD45RA.

Both TRBC1 and TRBC2 were covered by a beta constant-region primer of two equimolar oligonucleotides. Nested alpha and beta constant-region primers with the SP2 primer drove four PCR rounds on ligated cDNA. MiXCR was run by TCRdb on the UMI-ligation and nested PCR reads, yielding one entry per CDR3 protein. The table shows roughly 97,000 distinct CDR3 sequences, with about 14% occurring only once. Sequencing input: naive CD8+ T cells from blood. This TCR was sampled from a human donor in good health. The chain couples TRBV27 to TRBJ2-1; no reliable D call. The CDR3 DNA reads as TGTGCCAGCAGCTTGATCAGCGTGAGCTCCTACAATGAGCAGTTCTTC. Its protein product is CASSLISVSSYNEQFF.